This T cell receptor beta chain was identified in a study of cytomegalovirus exposure and HLA in healthy donors. General observations from the study: Among the most significant clusters, several appeared linked to common viral pathogens in a later analysis. Analyzed later, association rates of TCRs varied across HLA loci, with DRB1 most and HLA-C fewest. Most of the TCR beta V segments (in an earlier analysis) were productive either about 87% or about 30% of the time.

PCR used 60 Vbeta primers and 13 Jbeta primers. TCRdb's table, derived via immunoSEQ multiplex PCR, lists solely in-frame clones and lacks some. The data show about 170,000 clones, approximately 72% seen once. It was healthy bone marrow donors who served as donors. For this clone: Its antigen remains unidentified.

Germline V gives CDR1 SGHTS, CDR2 YDEGEE. This CDR3 region has 14 residues. Trimming cost V 10 bases and J 5 bases, with 19 bases left between them. V and J are TRBV5-8 and TRBJ2-1; a possible D gene is TRBD2 (6 bases). The source material was PBMCs. The clonotype originates from a human donor in good health. The CDR3 nucleotides are TGTGCCTCCTCGGACTATTACGAAAACAATGAGCAGTTCTTC. Translation: CASSDYYENNEQFF.